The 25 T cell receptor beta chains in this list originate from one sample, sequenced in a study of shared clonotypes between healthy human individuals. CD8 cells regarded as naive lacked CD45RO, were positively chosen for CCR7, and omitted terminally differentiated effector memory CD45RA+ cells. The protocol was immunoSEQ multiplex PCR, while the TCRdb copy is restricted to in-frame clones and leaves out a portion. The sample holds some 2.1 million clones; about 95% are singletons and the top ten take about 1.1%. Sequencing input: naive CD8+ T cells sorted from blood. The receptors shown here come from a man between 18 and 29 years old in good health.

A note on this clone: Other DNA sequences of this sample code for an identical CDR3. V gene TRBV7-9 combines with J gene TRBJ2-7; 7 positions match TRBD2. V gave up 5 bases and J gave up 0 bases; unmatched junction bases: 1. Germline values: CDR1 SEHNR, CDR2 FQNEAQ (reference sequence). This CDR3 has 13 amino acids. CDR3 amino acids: CASSPGGSYEQYF. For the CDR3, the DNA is TGTGCCAGCAGCCCGGGGGGCTCCTACGAGCAGTACTTC.

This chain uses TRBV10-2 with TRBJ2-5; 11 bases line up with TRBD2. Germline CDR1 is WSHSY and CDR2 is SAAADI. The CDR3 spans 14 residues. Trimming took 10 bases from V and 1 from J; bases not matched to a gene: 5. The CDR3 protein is CATTTSGAQETQYF. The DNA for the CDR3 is TGCGCCACCACGACTAGCGGGGCCCAAGAGACCCAGTACTTC.

CDR3 sequence (DNA): TGCGCCAGCAGCACAGGAGTTTACGGCGAGCAGTACTTC. It encodes CASSTGVYGEQYF. V is TRBV10-2 and J is TRBJ2-7, with a tentative D call TRBD1 (5 bases). This CDR3 contains 13 residues. The V and J ends lost 6 bases and 6 bases respectively, with 15 bases between them. Per the germline V gene, CDR1 is WSHSY and CDR2 is SAAADI.

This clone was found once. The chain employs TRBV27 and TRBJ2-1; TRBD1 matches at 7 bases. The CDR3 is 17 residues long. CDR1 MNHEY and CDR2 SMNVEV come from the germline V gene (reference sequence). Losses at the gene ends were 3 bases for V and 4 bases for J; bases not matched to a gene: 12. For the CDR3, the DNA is TGTGCCAGCAGTTTTTCCGCAGGGGACAGTCCATACAATGAGCAGTTCTTC. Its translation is CASSFSAGDSPYNEQFF.

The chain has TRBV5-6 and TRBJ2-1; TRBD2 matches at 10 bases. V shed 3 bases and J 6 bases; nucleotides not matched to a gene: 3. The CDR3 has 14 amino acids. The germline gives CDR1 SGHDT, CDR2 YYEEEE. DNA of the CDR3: TGTGCCAGCAGCTCCGGGACTAGCGCCAATGAGCAGTTCTTC. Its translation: CASSSGTSANEQFF.

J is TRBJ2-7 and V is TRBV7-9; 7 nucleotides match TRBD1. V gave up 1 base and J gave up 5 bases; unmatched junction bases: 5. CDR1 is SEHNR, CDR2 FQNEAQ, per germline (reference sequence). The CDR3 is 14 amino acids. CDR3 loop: CASSLEQGYDEQYF. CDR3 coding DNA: TGTGCCAGCAGCTTAGAACAGGGGTACGACGAGCAGTACTTC.

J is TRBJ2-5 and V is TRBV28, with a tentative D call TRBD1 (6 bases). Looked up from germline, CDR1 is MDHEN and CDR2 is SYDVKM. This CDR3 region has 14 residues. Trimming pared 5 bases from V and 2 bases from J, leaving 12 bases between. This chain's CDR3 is CASSRDTQQETQYF. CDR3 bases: TGTGCCAGCAGTAGGGACACCCAACAAGAGACCCAGTACTTC.

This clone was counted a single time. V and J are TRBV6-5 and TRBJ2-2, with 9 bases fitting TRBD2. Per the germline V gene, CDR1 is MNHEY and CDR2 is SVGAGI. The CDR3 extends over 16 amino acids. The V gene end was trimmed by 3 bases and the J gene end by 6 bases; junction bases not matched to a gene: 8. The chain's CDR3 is CASSYRWREGAGELFF. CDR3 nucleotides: TGTGCCAGCAGTTATCGGTGGCGGGAGGGGGCCGGGGAGCTGTTTTTT.

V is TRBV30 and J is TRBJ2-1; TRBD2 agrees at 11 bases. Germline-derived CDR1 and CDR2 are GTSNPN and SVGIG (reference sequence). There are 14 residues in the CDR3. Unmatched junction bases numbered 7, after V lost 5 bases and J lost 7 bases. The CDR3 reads CAWSRGLADNEQFF. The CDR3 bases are TGTGCCTGGTCACGGGGACTAGCGGATAATGAGCAGTTCTTC.

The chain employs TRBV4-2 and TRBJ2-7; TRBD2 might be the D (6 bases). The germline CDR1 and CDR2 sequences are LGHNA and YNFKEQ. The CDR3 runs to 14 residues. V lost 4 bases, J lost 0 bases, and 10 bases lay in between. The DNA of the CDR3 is TGTGCCAGCAGCCCCCGGGGGAGCTCCTACGAGCAGTACTTC. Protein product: CASSPRGSSYEQYF.

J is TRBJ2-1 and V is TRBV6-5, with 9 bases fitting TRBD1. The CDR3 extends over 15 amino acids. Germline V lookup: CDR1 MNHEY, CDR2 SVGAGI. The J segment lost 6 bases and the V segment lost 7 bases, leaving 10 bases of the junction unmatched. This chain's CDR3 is CASTSLGQGINEQFF. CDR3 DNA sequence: TGTGCCAGCACCTCATTGGGACAGGGAATCAATGAGCAGTTCTTC.

CDR3 protein: CAWSTQREKSFGELFF. The CDR3 bases are TGTGCCTGGAGTACCCAGCGGGAGAAAAGTTTCGGGGAGCTGTTTTTT. The rearrangement joins TRBV30 to TRBJ2-2; TRBD2 aligns across 8 bases. CDR1 and CDR2 (germline): GTSNPN, SVGIG (reference sequence). This CDR3 contains 16 residues. Unmatched junction bases numbered 12, after V lost 2 bases and J lost 7 bases.

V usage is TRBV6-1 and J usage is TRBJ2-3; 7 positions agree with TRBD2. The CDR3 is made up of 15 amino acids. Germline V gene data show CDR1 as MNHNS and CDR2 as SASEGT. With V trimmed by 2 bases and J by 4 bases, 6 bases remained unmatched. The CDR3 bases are TGTGCCAGCAGTGAATGGGGGGGGAAAGCAGATACGCAGTATTTT. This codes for CASSEWGGKADTQYF.

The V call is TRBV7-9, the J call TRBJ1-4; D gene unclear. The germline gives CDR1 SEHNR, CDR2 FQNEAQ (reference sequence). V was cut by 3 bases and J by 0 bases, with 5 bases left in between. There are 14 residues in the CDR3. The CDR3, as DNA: TGTGCCAGCAGCTTTAAGACAACTAATGAAAAACTGTTTTTT. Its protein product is CASSFKTTNEKLFF.

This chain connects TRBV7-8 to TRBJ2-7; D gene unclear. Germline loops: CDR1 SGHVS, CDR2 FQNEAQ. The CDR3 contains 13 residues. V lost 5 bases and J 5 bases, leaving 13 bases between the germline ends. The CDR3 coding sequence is TGTGCCAGCAGCCTAGGACCTCGGGACGAGCAGTACTTC. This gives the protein CASSLGPRDEQYF.

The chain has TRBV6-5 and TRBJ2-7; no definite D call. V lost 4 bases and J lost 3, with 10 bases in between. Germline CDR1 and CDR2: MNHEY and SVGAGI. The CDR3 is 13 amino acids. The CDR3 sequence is CASSSNRFYEQYF. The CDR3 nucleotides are TGTGCCAGCAGTTCGAACAGATTCTACGAGCAGTACTTC.

The CDR3 is CASSSYRGKFTEAFF. CDR3 nucleotide sequence: TGTGCCAGCAGCAGTTACAGGGGAAAATTCACTGAAGCTTTCTTT. This chain links TRBV7-3 with TRBJ1-1; 7 nucleotides line up with TRBD1. The germline gives CDR1 SGHTA, CDR2 FQGTGA. The CDR3 runs to 15 residues. V shed 5 bases and J 4 bases; nucleotides not matched to a gene: 10.

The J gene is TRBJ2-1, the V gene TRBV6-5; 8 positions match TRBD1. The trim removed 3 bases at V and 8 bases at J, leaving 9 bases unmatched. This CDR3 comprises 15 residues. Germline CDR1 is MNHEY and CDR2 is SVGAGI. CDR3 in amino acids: CASSYMDRDVDEQFF. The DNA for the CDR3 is TGTGCCAGCAGTTATATGGACAGGGATGTAGATGAGCAGTTCTTC.

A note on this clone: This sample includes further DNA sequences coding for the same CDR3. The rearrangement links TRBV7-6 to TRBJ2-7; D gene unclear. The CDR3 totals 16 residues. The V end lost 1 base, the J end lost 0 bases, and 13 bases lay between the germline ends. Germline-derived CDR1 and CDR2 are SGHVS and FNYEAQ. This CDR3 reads CASSLGLGSGSYEQYF. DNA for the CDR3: TGTGCCAGCAGCTTAGGTCTAGGGTCGGGCTCCTACGAGCAGTACTTC.

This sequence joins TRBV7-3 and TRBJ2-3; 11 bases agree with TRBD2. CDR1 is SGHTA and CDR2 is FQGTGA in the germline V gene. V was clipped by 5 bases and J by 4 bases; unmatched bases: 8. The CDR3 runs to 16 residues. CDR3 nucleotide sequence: TGTGCCAGCAGCGCGCGACTAGCGGGGAGTGCAGATACGCAGTATTTT. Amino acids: CASSARLAGSADTQYF.

The CDR3 is CAISEYTDYEQYF. CDR3 DNA: TGTGCCATCAGTGAGTACACAGACTACGAGCAGTACTTC. The genes are TRBV10-3 and TRBJ2-7; unclear D gene. Trimming took off 1 base at V and 3 bases at J, with 7 bases between the two ends. Germline CDR1 reads ENHRY; CDR2 reads SYGVKD. The CDR3 covers 13 residues.

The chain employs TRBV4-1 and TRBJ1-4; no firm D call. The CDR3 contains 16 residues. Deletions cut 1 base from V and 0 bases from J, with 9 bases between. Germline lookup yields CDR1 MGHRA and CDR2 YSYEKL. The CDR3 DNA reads TGCGCCAGCAGCCAAGTCCAGATATCAACTAATGAAAAACTGTTTTTT. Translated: CASSQVQISTNEKLFF.

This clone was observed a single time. The CDR3 region has the DNA TGTGCCAGCAGCACCCCTTCTAGCGGGAGTGGGGTCGGGATCACAGATACGCAGTATTTT. Protein product: CASSTPSSGSGVGITDTQYF. V and J are TRBV7-6 and TRBJ2-3, with TRBD2 matching over 10 bases. Germline trimming cut 5 bases from V and 2 bases from J; bases unmatched to any gene: 19. Germline CDR1 is SGHVS and CDR2 is FNYEAQ. CDR3 length: 20 amino acids.

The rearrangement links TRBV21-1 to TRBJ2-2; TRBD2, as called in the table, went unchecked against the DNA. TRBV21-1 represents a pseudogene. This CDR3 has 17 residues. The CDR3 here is CASSKGPTSKGTGELFF. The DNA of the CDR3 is TGTGCCAGCAGCAAAGGGCCTACTAGCAAGGGCACCGGGGAGCTGTTTTTT.

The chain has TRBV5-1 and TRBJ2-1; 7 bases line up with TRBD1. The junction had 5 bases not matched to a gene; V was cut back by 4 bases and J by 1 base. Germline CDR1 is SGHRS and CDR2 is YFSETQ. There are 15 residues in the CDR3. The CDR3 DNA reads TGCGCCAGCAGCCCAGACAGGGTGTCCTACAATGAGCAGTTCTTC. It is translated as CASSPDRVSYNEQFF.